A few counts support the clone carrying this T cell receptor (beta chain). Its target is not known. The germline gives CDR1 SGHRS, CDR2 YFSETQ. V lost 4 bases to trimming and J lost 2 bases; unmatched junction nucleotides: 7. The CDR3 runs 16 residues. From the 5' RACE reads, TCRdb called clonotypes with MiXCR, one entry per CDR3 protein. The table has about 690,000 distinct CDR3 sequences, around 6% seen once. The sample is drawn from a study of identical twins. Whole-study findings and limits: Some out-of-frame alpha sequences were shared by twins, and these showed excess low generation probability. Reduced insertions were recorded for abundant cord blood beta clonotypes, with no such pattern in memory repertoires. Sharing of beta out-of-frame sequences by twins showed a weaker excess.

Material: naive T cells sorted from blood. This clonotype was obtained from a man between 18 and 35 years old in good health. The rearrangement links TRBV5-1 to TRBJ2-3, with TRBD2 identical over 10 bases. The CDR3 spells CASSVGLADLTDTQYF. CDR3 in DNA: TGCGCCAGCAGCGTCGGACTAGCGGACCTCACAGATACGCAGTATTTT.